Presented here are 20 T cell receptor beta chains from one specimen sequenced in a study of blood T cell repertoires in COVID-19. Assay used: immunoSEQ multiplex PCR; TCRdb lists only in-frame clones, some missing. The table lists some 97,000 clones, almost 80% of them singletons. Material: peripheral blood. Receptor source: a woman aged 70-85 years with acute or convalescent COVID-19.

The chain combines TRBV11-2 with TRBJ2-2; 8 nucleotides match TRBD1. Germline CDR1 and CDR2: SGHAT and FQNNGV. The V and J ends lost 5 bases and 7 bases, in that order; junction bases with no gene match: 9. The CDR3 extends over 15 amino acids. CDR3 loop: CASSPGTGQGGELFF. The CDR3 DNA reads TGTGCCAGCAGCCCGGGGACAGGCCAAGGCGGGGAGCTGTTTTTT.

The J gene is TRBJ1-4, the V gene TRBV9, with D hard to call. V lost 6 bases, J lost 9 bases, and 21 bases lay in between. The germline gives CDR1 SGDLS, CDR2 YYNGEE. This CDR3 is 15 amino acids long. In nucleotides, the CDR3 is TGTGCCAGCACCACTACTGGAGATGCTGCACAAAAACTGTTTTTT. Translated: CASTTTGDAAQKLFF.

This clone has just a few counts. V is TRBV19 and J is TRBJ1-4, with D perhaps matching TRBD1 (6 bases). Trimming removed 6 bases from V and 5 bases from J, with 13 bases in between. CDR3 length: 14 amino acids. Germline V gene lookup returns CDR1 LNHDA and CDR2 SQIVND (reference sequence). This CDR3 reads CASRLRQGNEKLFF. The DNA of the CDR3 is TGTGCCAGTAGACTAAGGCAGGGGAATGAAAAACTGTTTTTT.

This chain connects TRBV6-6 to TRBJ2-7; 7 bases match TRBD2. In germline, CDR1 is MNHNY, CDR2 SVGAGI (reference sequence). V trimming: 11 bases; J trimming: 5 bases; junction bases outside the gene matches: 12. This CDR3 region has 13 residues. CDR3 bases: TGTGCCCTCCTAGGGACTATCGGACACGAGCAGTACGTC. This translates into CALLGTIGHEQYV.

V and J are TRBV5-4 and TRBJ2-7, with D perhaps TRBD2 (7 bases). Germline CDR1 is SGHNT and CDR2 is YYREEE (reference sequence). The CDR3 totals 12 residues. Trimming took off 10 bases at V and 4 bases at J, with 15 bases between the two ends. The CDR3 coding sequence is TGTGCCTGGGGGGGGCGCGGATACGAGCAGTACTTC. Its protein product is CAWGGRGYEQYF. The entire variable domain, with the rest obtained from reference TRBV5-4 and TRBJ2-7, is as follows: ETGVTQSPTHLIKTRGQQVTLRCSSQSGHNTVSWYQQALGQGPQFIFQYYREEENGRGNFPPRFSGLQFPNYSSELNVNALELDDSALYLCAWGGRGYEQYFGPGTRLTVT.

The rearrangement uses TRBV3-1 (or the pseudogene TRBV3-2) and TRBJ1-1; possibly TRBD1 for D (6 bases). V dropped 0 bases and J dropped 5 bases, with 10 bases sitting between them. CDR1 is LGHDT and CDR2 is YNNKEL in the germline V gene (reference sequence). The CDR3 spans 14 residues. CDR3 protein: CASSQEEGVTEAFF. The CDR3 coding sequence is TGTGCCAGCAGCCAAGAAGAGGGGGTGACTGAAGCTTTCTTT.

This sequence joins TRBV4-3 and TRBJ1-6; TRBD1 might be the D (5 bases). V gave up 0 bases and J gave up 0 bases, with 12 bases separating them. The CDR3 sequence is 18 residues long. Germline lookup yields CDR1 LGHNA and CDR2 YSLEER. CDR3 in amino acids: CASSQDDSASSYNSPLHF. The CDR3 region has the DNA TGCGCCAGCAGCCAAGACGACAGCGCGAGCTCCTATAATTCACCCCTCCACTTT.

This sequence joins TRBV25-1 and TRBJ1-3; D is possibly TRBD1 (6 bases). The V end was cut by 4 bases, the J end by 6 bases, with 13 bases between. Germline V lookup: CDR1 MGHDK, CDR2 SYGVNS. The CDR3 has 14 residues. Here the CDR3 reads CASSATGFVNTIYF. CDR3 bases: TGTGCCAGCAGTGCCACAGGGTTCGTAAACACCATATATTTT.

The rearrangement uses TRBV28 and TRBJ2-3; a weak D match, TRBD2 (5 bases). From germline, CDR1 is MDHEN and CDR2 SYDVKM. The V and J ends lost 6 bases and 0 bases respectively, with 13 bases between them. The length of the CDR3 is 15 residues. The CDR3 sequence is CASSPRGSSTDTQYF. DNA of the CDR3: TGTGCCAGCAGCCCCCGAGGGTCGAGCACAGATACGCAGTATTTT. Using reference TRBV28 and TRBJ2-3 for the parts outside the CDR3, the full variable domain is DVKVTQSSRYLVKRTGEKVFLECVQDMDHENMFWYRQDPGLGLRLIYFSYDVKMKEKGDIPEGYSVSREKKERFSLILESASTNQTSMYLCASSPRGSSTDTQYFGPGTRLTVL.

This clone has a single count. J is TRBJ1-1 and V is TRBV12-5; D might be TRBD1 (5 bases). With 3 bases removed from V and 7 bases from J, the gap between germline ends came to 12 bases. This CDR3 is 13 amino acids long. From germline, CDR1 is LGHNT and CDR2 FRNRAP. The CDR3 DNA sequence: TGTGCTAGTGGTTTAGGGCAGGGAATTGAAGCTTTCTTT. Its protein is CASGLGQGIEAFF. Together with reference TRBV12-5 and TRBJ1-1, the CDR3 gives the full variable domain: DARVTQTPRHKVTEMGQEVTMRCQPILGHNTVFWYRQTMMQGLELLAYFRNRAPLDDSGMPKDRFSAEMPDATLATLKIQPSEPRDSAVYFCASGLGQGIEAFFGQGTRLTVV.

The chain employs TRBV7-8 and TRBJ1-5, with 10 bases identical to TRBD1. The V gene's germline CDR1 is SGHVS and CDR2 FQNEAQ. Trimming removed 1 base from V and 2 bases from J; junction bases left unmatched: 2. This CDR3 contains 16 residues. The CDR3 DNA sequence: TGTGCCAGCAGCTTAGTCGGGACAGGGGGCAATCAGCCCCAGCATTTT. This translates into CASSLVGTGGNQPQHF.

The chain recombines TRBV2 with TRBJ1-1; unclear D gene. Between the trimmed V and J ends, which lost 4 bases and 5 bases, there was a span of 17 bases. This CDR3 has 15 amino acids. Germline V gives CDR1 SNHLY, CDR2 FYNNEI. CDR3 protein: CASSGDAVPGTEAFF. Here the CDR3 DNA reads TGTGCCAGCAGTGGGGATGCGGTACCGGGGACTGAAGCTTTCTTT.

The gene calls are TRBV5-1 and TRBJ1-6; D not resolved. Germline V gene data show CDR1 as SGHRS and CDR2 as YFSETQ. The CDR3 consists of 15 residues. V shed 1 base and J shed 3 bases, with 8 bases lying between them. This chain's CDR3 is CASSLRSDYNSPLHF. The CDR3 DNA follows: TGCGCCAGCAGCTTGAGAAGCGACTATAATTCACCCCTCCACTTT.

This clone was detected a few times. The rearrangement joins TRBV10-3 to TRBJ1-6; D is possibly TRBD1 (5 bases). The germline V and J ends were trimmed by 6 bases and 3 bases, with 9 bases remaining between them. The germline V gene has CDR1 ENHRY and CDR2 SYGVKD. This CDR3 region has 14 residues. The CDR3 region is CAIRGGDYNSPLHF. CDR3 in DNA: TGTGCCATCAGGGGAGGGGACTATAATTCACCCCTCCACTTT.

The rearrangement uses TRBV6-5 and TRBJ1-1, with D possibly TRBD1 on 5 matching bases. Trimming left V 7 bases short and J 11 bases short, with 23 bases between. The germline CDR1 and CDR2 sequences are MNHEY and SVGAGI. The CDR3 sequence is 14 residues long. The CDR3 nucleotides are TGTGCCAGCACTACTATAAGGGGTCGCAAGGCGGCTTTCTTT. It yields the protein CASTTIRGRKAAFF.

The rearrangement uses TRBV12-3 or TRBV12-4 and TRBJ1-5; possible D gene TRBD1, 5 bases. The CDR3 runs 13 residues. V gave up 3 bases and J gave up 7 bases, with 10 bases separating them. The CDR3 sequence is CASSFAGGQPQHF. Written as DNA, the CDR3 is TGTGCCAGCAGTTTCGCCGGGGGGCAGCCCCAGCATTTT.

V gene TRBV28 combines with J gene TRBJ2-1; TRBD1 might be the D (5 bases). The V gene lost 8 bases and the J gene lost 9 bases, with 20 bases spanning the gap. There are 14 residues in the CDR3. The germline V gene encodes CDR1 MDHEN and CDR2 SYDVKM. The DNA of the CDR3 is TGTGCCAGCTGCCCCCAGTCGGGCCAGGGTGAGCAGTTCTTC. It codes for CASCPQSGQGEQFF.

The gene calls are TRBV11-2 and TRBJ2-7, with 7 bases aligning to TRBD2. Germline V lookup: CDR1 SGHAT, CDR2 FQNNGV. J gave up 5 bases and V 0 bases, and 19 bases lay outside the gene matches. The CDR3 extends over 19 amino acids. Here the CDR3 reads CASSLERAGLAQGSNEQYF. As DNA, the CDR3 is TGTGCCAGCAGCTTAGAGCGAGCGGGGTTGGCCCAGGGCAGCAACGAGCAGTACTTC.

This clone was picked up one time. The chain carries TRBV14 and TRBJ2-5; possibly TRBD1 for D (6 bases). V lost 1 base and J lost 3, with 9 bases in between. This CDR3 has 14 residues. The V gene's germline CDR1 is SGHDN and CDR2 FVKESK. CDR3 protein: CASSQGTAEETQYF. Here the CDR3 DNA reads TGTGCCAGCAGCCAAGGGACAGCTGAAGAGACCCAGTACTTC.

The chain employs TRBV11-2 and TRBJ2-3; D is uncertain. The CDR3 covers 12 residues. The V and J ends lost 5 bases and 2 bases respectively, with 5 bases between them. In germline, CDR1 is SGHAT, CDR2 FQNNGV. Here the CDR3 DNA reads TGTGCCAGCAGCATAATCACAGATACGCAGTATTTT. Residues: CASSIITDTQYF.